This T cell receptor beta chain stems from a study of T-cell reconstitution after alpha-beta-depleted transplantation in children. For TCRbeta, the library was prepared with unique molecular identifiers. TCRdb re-analysed the PCR reads in MiXCR, keeping a single row per CDR3 protein. The table includes about 370,000 distinct CDR3 sequences, roughly 20% detected once. This clonotype appeared a few times. The origin of this receptor is a human donor who donated a stem cell graft to a child with acute myeloid leukemia. Here the sequenced sample was PBMCs from the stem cell graft donor, taken from the stem cell graft.

The DNA for the CDR3 is TGCAGTGCTAGAGCCATACTTACCGGGACTAGACCCCCCTACGAGCAGTACTTC. Its translation: CSARAILTGTRPPYEQYF. The chain couples TRBV20-1 to TRBJ2-7; 8 bases align to TRBD2. V trimming: 1 base; J trimming: 2 bases; junction bases outside the gene matches: 16. The CDR3 covers 18 residues. Germline CDR1 reads DFQATT; CDR2 reads SNEGSKA (reference sequence).